This T cell receptor (beta chain) was identified during a study of blood T cell repertoires in COVID-19. On the study more broadly: The analysed material was cDNA or gDNA that came from T cells, B-cell-depleted T cells, or PBMCs.

This clone appeared a single time. The CDR3 extends over 20 amino acids. Per germline, CDR1 LGHDT and CDR2 YNNKEL (reference sequence). V dropped 4 bases and J dropped 0; count of bases not matched to a gene: 14. Clones were read by immunoSEQ multiplex PCR, and TCRdb kept only the in-frame ones, dropping some. The data show 300,000 to 500,000 clones, roughly 90% seen once. The clonotype was recovered from a woman aged 25 to 39 with acute COVID-19. Sequencing input: PBMCs or T cells enriched from blood (not recorded which). The rearrangement joins TRBV3-1 (or the pseudogene TRBV3-2) to TRBJ2-6; 8 positions agree with TRBD1. The CDR3, as DNA: TGTGCCAGCAGCCGCGCACCAACAGGGGGATTCCTCTCTGGGGCCAACGTCCTGACTTTC. Encoded protein: CASSRAPTGGFLSGANVLTF.